A single sample is the source of the 10 T cell receptor beta chains below, sequenced in a study of CD8+ T cells in alopecia areata. Researchers sorted CD4+ cells into CD25+CD127- cells for five patients. Extraction and reverse transcription of RNA yielded cDNA as the sequencing template. Some clones are missing from TCRdb's copy, which holds only in-frame ones; the method was immunoSEQ multiplex PCR. The sample lists 37,000 or so clones, 45% to 65% occurring once. The sample comprised CD4+ Tregs sorted from blood. Receptor source: a human donor with alopecia areata.

The CDR3 spells CAWSVGGSVYNEQFF. The CDR3, as DNA: TGTGCCTGGAGTGTAGGCGGGAGCGTCTACAATGAGCAGTTCTTC. The gene calls are TRBV30 and TRBJ2-1; 7 bases map to TRBD2. This CDR3 is 15 amino acids long. From germline, CDR1 is GTSNPN and CDR2 SVGIG (reference sequence). V shed 0 bases, J shed 3 bases, and the junction held 5 bases outside the gene matches.

The CDR3 DNA follows: TGTGCCAGCTCACCAATCGACAGCTCTGGAAACACCATATATTTT. Translation gives CASSPIDSSGNTIYF. The chain is built from TRBV18 and TRBJ1-3; D perhaps matches TRBD1 (5 bases). The CDR3 runs to 15 residues. Germline V gene data show CDR1 as KGHSH and CDR2 as LQKENI. V lost 2 bases and J 0 bases, leaving 8 bases between the germline ends. Together with reference TRBV18 and TRBJ1-3, the CDR3 gives the full variable domain: NAGVMQNPRHLVRRRGQEARLRCSPMKGHSHVYWYRQLPEEGLKFMVYLQKENIIDESGMPKERFSAEFPKEGPSILRIQQVVRGDSAAYFCASSPIDSSGNTIYFGEGSWLTVV.

This clone showed up just a few times. CDR3 region: CSVQSGWEAKNIQYF. In DNA, the CDR3 is TGCAGCGTCCAAAGTGGTTGGGAGGCCAAAAACATTCAGTACTTC. V is TRBV29-1 and J is TRBJ2-4, with D maybe TRBD2 (5 bases). Germline V gene data show CDR1 as SQVTM and CDR2 as ANQGSEA. The CDR3 has 15 amino acids. Trimming removed 6 bases from V and 1 base from J, with 16 bases in between.

This chain connects TRBV7-9 to TRBJ1-2; TRBD1 matches 7 bases. The germline CDR1 and CDR2 sequences are SEHNR and FQNEAQ (reference sequence). There are 13 residues in the CDR3. The J segment lost 3 bases and the V segment lost 4 bases, leaving 2 bases of the junction unmatched. CDR3 in amino acids: CASSSGQDYGYTF. The CDR3 DNA reads as TGTGCCAGCAGCTCCGGACAGGACTATGGCTACACCTTC.

The J gene is TRBJ2-7, the V gene TRBV6-5; D gene ambiguous. Trimming cost V 6 bases and J 4 bases, with 13 bases left between them. Germline V gives CDR1 MNHEY, CDR2 SVGAGI. This CDR3 is built from 13 residues. Here the CDR3 reads CASRFGGEYEQYF. DNA for the CDR3: TGTGCCAGCAGGTTTGGCGGAGAGTACGAGCAGTACTTC.

This sequence joins TRBV5-4 and TRBJ2-3, with 8 bases aligning to TRBD2. The CDR3 extends over 16 amino acids. The junction had 10 bases not matched to a gene; V was cut back by 4 bases and J by 3 bases. CDR1 is SGHNT, CDR2 YYREEE, per germline (reference sequence). The CDR3 DNA follows: TGTGCCAGCAGCCCCCAATGGAGCGGGGGAACAGATACGCAGTATTTT. This translates into CASSPQWSGGTDTQYF.

The chain uses TRBV7-2 and TRBJ1-1; 7 bases map to TRBD1. The V gene's germline CDR1 is SGHTA and CDR2 FQGNSA. This CDR3 region has 16 residues. Trimming cost V 4 bases and J 4 bases; bases outside gene matches: 12. The CDR3 reads CASSYRQGLRITEAFF. CDR3 nucleotide sequence: TGTGCCAGCAGCTACAGACAGGGACTGAGAATCACTGAAGCTTTCTTT.

This clone was found a few times. This rearrangement joins TRBV5-1 to TRBJ2-5; 7 bases fit TRBD1. V gave up 4 bases and J gave up 4 bases; unmatched junction bases: 13. The CDR3 has 16 amino acids. Germline V gene sequence: CDR1 SGHRS, CDR2 YFSETQ. The CDR3 region has the DNA TGCGCCAGCAGCCGGAACCCGGGGACAGCAGGAGAGACCCAGTACTTC. It is translated as CASSRNPGTAGETQYF.

This chain uses TRBV7-2 with TRBJ2-3; possible D gene TRBD2, 5 bases. This CDR3 is built from 13 residues. V dropped 7 bases and J dropped 0 bases, with 8 bases sitting between them. Per the germline V gene, CDR1 is SGHTA and CDR2 is FQGNSA. CDR3 DNA sequence: TGTGCCAGCAAACGGGGTAGCACAGATACGCAGTATTTT. Translation gives CASKRGSTDTQYF.

V usage is TRBV5-1 and J usage is TRBJ2-1; D not resolved. The CDR3 runs 11 residues. The germline V gene encodes CDR1 SGHRS and CDR2 YFSETQ. V shed 5 bases and J shed 6 bases, with 6 bases lying between them. CDR3 coding DNA: TGCGCCAGCAGGTCAATCAATGAGCAGTTCTTC. It encodes CASRSINEQFF. The full variable domain, with the rest looked up from reference TRBV5-1 and TRBJ2-1, is KAGVTQTPRYLIKTRGQQVTLSCSPISGHRSVSWYQQTPGQGLQFLFEYFSETQRNKGNFPGRFSGRQFSNSRSEMNVSTLELGDSALYLCASRSINEQFFGPGTRLTVL.